In this sample, the clone carrying this T cell receptor (beta chain) turned up a few times. Its antigen is as yet unknown. The data were obtained in a study of T cells after yellow fever vaccination. At the level of the study: Researchers used SMART-Seq v4 Ultra Low Input to prepare fractions that had low cell numbers. Study results and limitations: CD4 and CD8 compartments shared a small share of clonotypes, likely from convergent recombination.

One entry per CDR3 protein results from TCRdb running MiXCR on the 5' RACE reads. Of 620,000 or so distinct CDR3 sequences in the sample, roughly a sixth were seen once. The CDR3 is 15 amino acids. The ends were cut back, 1 base at V and 4 bases at J, with 11 bases in the middle. Germline loops: CDR1 SGHTA, CDR2 FQGNSA. The chain has TRBV7-2 and TRBJ2-1, with D uncertain. Sequenced material: PBMCs, taken about 5 days after the first yellow fever vaccination. The TCR comes from a man aged 18 to 35 who received the YFV17D yellow fever vaccine. In nucleotides, the CDR3 is TGTGCCAGCAGCTTAGAGTGGCGCAGTTACAATGAGCAGTTCTTC. Translation gives CASSLEWRSYNEQFF.